These 29 T cell receptor beta chains were sequenced from one sample in a study of T cells in tumors after PD-1 blockade. Method: immunoSEQ multiplex PCR; TCRdb's copy keeps in-frame clones and lacks some. This sample yields about 25,000 clones, of which roughly 80% are seen a single time; roughly 12% belongs to the top ten. The sample was PBMCs, taken after anti-PD-1 treatment. The origin of the receptors is a human donor with basal cell carcinoma.

The chain combines TRBV6-5 with TRBJ1-2, with a tentative D call TRBD1 (6 bases). V lost 6 bases and J 6 bases, leaving 17 bases between the germline ends. Looked up from germline, CDR1 is MNHEY and CDR2 is SVGAGI. The CDR3 runs 14 residues. The CDR3 loop is CASSQQGRTHGYTF. CDR3 DNA: TGTGCCAGCAGCCAACAGGGAAGGACGCATGGCTACACCTTC.

In its sample, this clone was seen once. V gene TRBV14 combines with J gene TRBJ1-2; D unresolved. The CDR3 runs to 15 residues. Germline CDR1 SGHDN, CDR2 FVKESK. V shed 5 bases and J shed 1 base, with 14 bases lying between them. The CDR3 spells CASSSQAGGNYGYTF. Written as DNA, the CDR3 is TGTGCCAGCAGCAGCCAGGCGGGCGGTAACTATGGCTACACCTTC.

The chain uses TRBV6-5 and TRBJ1-6; a possible D gene is TRBD1 (5 bases). The V gene's germline CDR1 is MNHEY and CDR2 SVGAGI. This CDR3 has 13 amino acids. V was clipped by 5 bases and J by 9 bases, with 11 bases between them. CDR3 loop: CASSRGLGSPLHF. The CDR3 coding sequence is TGTGCCAGCAGTAGGGGACTTGGTTCACCCCTCCACTTT.

The chain employs TRBV27 and TRBJ2-7, with 8 bases matching TRBD1. The CDR3 is 15 amino acids. Germline V CDR1 and CDR2: MNHEY, SMNVEV (reference sequence). V was pared by 5 bases and J by 5 bases, with 11 bases of the junction left unmatched. CDR3 nucleotide sequence: TGTGCCAGCAGTCCCAACAGGGGGTTTAGGGACGAGCAGTACTTC. Translation gives CASSPNRGFRDEQYF.

This chain connects TRBV4-2 to TRBJ1-2, with D perhaps matching TRBD1 (6 bases). CDR1 LGHNA and CDR2 YNFKEQ come from the germline V gene. The CDR3 is 14 amino acids. V was cut by 3 bases and J by 6 bases, with 14 bases left in between. The CDR3 DNA is TGTGCCAGCAGCCAGGATTCTACAGGGAATGGCTACACCTTC. Protein product: CASSQDSTGNGYTF.

This clone was detected a few times. The gene calls are TRBV30 and TRBJ1-1; TRBD1 is a possible D gene (5 bases). This CDR3 has 14 residues. Trimming left V 3 bases short and J 0 bases short, with 11 bases between. CDR1 is GTSNPN and CDR2 is SVGIG in the germline V gene (reference sequence). This CDR3 reads CAWSPDSLNTEAFF. In nucleotides, the CDR3 is TGTGCCTGGAGCCCAGACAGTCTGAACACTGAAGCTTTCTTT.

J is TRBJ1-5 and V is TRBV20-1; 8 nucleotides agree with TRBD1. CDR1 DFQATT and CDR2 SNEGSKA come from the germline V gene (reference sequence). Trimming cost V 3 bases and J 2 bases; bases outside gene matches: 6. This CDR3 region has 15 residues. The CDR3 here is CSASVSGGGNQPQHF. The CDR3 DNA sequence: TGCAGTGCTAGTGTTTCAGGGGGCGGCAATCAGCCCCAGCATTTT.

This clone was detected only once. The chain couples TRBV10-2 to TRBJ1-1; D not certain. This CDR3 spans 13 amino acids. Germline assignment: CDR1 WSHSY and CDR2 SAAADI. V shed 1 base and J shed 0 bases, with 3 bases lying between them. CDR3 nucleotides: TGCGCCAGCAGTGAGTTTCTGAACACTGAAGCTTTCTTT. Translation gives CASSEFLNTEAFF.

The V and J genes are TRBV27 and TRBJ2-5, with 9 nucleotides matching TRBD2. Germline lookup yields CDR1 MNHEY and CDR2 SMNVEV (reference sequence). CDR3 size: 15 residues. Trimming took 2 bases from V and 2 from J; bases not matched to a gene: 3. As DNA, the CDR3 is TGTGCCAGCAGTTTAGCGGGGGGGCGACAAGAGACCCAGTACTTC. Its protein is CASSLAGGRQETQYF.

In this sample, this clone turned up a few times. This CDR3 is CASSERVGGSYNEQFF. The CDR3 coding sequence is TGTGCCAGCAGTGAAAGGGTGGGGGGAAGCTACAATGAGCAGTTCTTC. J is TRBJ2-1 and V is TRBV2; a possible D gene is TRBD2 (6 bases). V was cut by 2 bases and J by 3 bases, with 14 bases left in between. The CDR3 is 16 amino acids. In germline, CDR1 is SNHLY, CDR2 FYNNEI.

This chain links TRBV19 with TRBJ2-3; D may correspond to TRBD1 or TRBD2 (5 bases each). The CDR3 loop spans 15 amino acids. Germline V gene sequence: CDR1 LNHDA, CDR2 SQIVND (reference sequence). Trimming cost V 3 bases and J 2 bases, with 12 bases left between them. This CDR3 reads CASSIYEGPTDTQYF. The CDR3 bases are TGTGCCAGTAGTATCTACGAGGGGCCCACAGATACGCAGTATTTT. Looking up the rest from reference TRBV19 and TRBJ2-3 gives the full variable domain: DGGITQSPKYLFRKEGQNVTLSCEQNLNHDAMYWYRQDPGQGLRLIYYSQIVNDFQKGDIAEGYSVSREKKESFPLTVTSAQKNPTAFYLCASSIYEGPTDTQYFGPGTRLTVL.

The DNA for the CDR3 is TGTGCCAGCAGTTTATCTGTACAGCCTTTGAACACTGAAGCTTTCTTT. Protein product: CASSLSVQPLNTEAFF. V gene TRBV27 combines with J gene TRBJ1-1; D is unresolved. V was clipped by 0 bases and J by 0 bases, with 11 bases between them. This CDR3 has 16 amino acids. Germline CDR1 and CDR2: MNHEY and SMNVEV (reference sequence).

The chain couples TRBV5-1 to TRBJ1-1; D gene uncertain. The CDR3 loop spans 13 amino acids. Germline assignment: CDR1 SGHRS and CDR2 YFSETQ. V lost 4 bases to trimming and J lost 5 bases, with 12 bases between them. CDR3 bases: TGCGCCAGCAGCGCGGAGAGGGATACTGAAGCTTTCTTT. This gives the protein CASSAERDTEAFF.

This clone was recorded only once. This chain connects TRBV6-5 to TRBJ1-1, with a weak D call TRBD1 (5 bases). Looked up from germline, CDR1 is MNHEY and CDR2 is SVGAGI. The CDR3 runs to 12 residues. V lost 4 bases, J lost 7 bases, and 10 bases lay in between. CDR3 in DNA: TGTGCCAGCAGTTTGACAGTAGGTGAAGCTTTCTTT. Amino acid sequence: CASSLTVGEAFF.

The chain recombines TRBV7-2 with TRBJ1-5; unclear D gene. Trimming stripped 2 bases from V and 0 bases from J, with 8 bases between. Germline V lookup: CDR1 SGHTA, CDR2 FQGNSA. CDR3 length equals 15 residues. The CDR3 protein is CASSLSVASNQPQHF. CDR3 bases: TGTGCCAGCAGCTTAAGTGTTGCTAGCAATCAGCCCCAGCATTTT.

V and J are TRBV30 and TRBJ1-2; D is possibly TRBD1 (6 bases). V lost 5 bases and J lost 8, with 18 bases in between. Germline-derived CDR1 and CDR2 are GTSNPN and SVGIG (reference sequence). The CDR3 has 13 residues. As DNA, the CDR3 is TGTGCCTGGGGGACAACAGGGACGGGCGGCTACACCTTC. This gives the protein CAWGTTGTGGYTF.

J is TRBJ2-2 and V is TRBV7-8; 9 bases map to TRBD2. The trim removed 5 bases at V and 6 bases at J, leaving 10 bases unmatched. From germline, CDR1 is SGHVS and CDR2 FQNEAQ. The CDR3 contains 16 residues. CDR3 sequence (DNA): TGTGCCAGCAGCCCTACTCGCGGGGGGGCCTCCGGGGAGCTGTTTTTT. Protein: CASSPTRGGASGELFF.

The chain combines TRBV30 with TRBJ2-2; 7 bases match TRBD2. V shed 1 base and J 4 bases; nucleotides not matched to a gene: 6. CDR3 length equals 15 residues. Germline V CDR1 and CDR2: GTSNPN, SVGIG (reference sequence). The CDR3 nucleotides read TGTGCCTGGAGTGAGGCAGGGAGGGGCACCGGGGAGCTGTTTTTT. Protein: CAWSEAGRGTGELFF.

V gene TRBV2 combines with J gene TRBJ1-2, with unresolved D. The V gene's germline CDR1 is SNHLY and CDR2 FYNNEI. The V and J ends lost 2 bases and 10 bases respectively, with 20 bases between them. The CDR3 extends over 15 amino acids. In DNA form, the CDR3 reads TGTGCCAGCAGTGAAAGGGTGGGATTTCGGTTGGACTACACCTTC. Its translation: CASSERVGFRLDYTF.

The chain recombines TRBV5-8 with TRBJ2-2, with TRBD2 as a possible D gene (6 bases). Per germline, CDR1 SGHTS and CDR2 YDEGEE. The V end lost 1 base, the J end lost 2 bases, and 9 bases lay between the germline ends. The CDR3 spans 15 residues. The CDR3 nucleotides read TGTGCCAGCAGCTTGAAGCGGGTTAACACCGGGGAGCTGTTTTTT. This encodes CASSLKRVNTGELFF. The full variable domain, rest sourced from reference TRBV5-8 and TRBJ2-2, is EAGVTQSPTHLIKTRGQQATLRCSPISGHTSVYWYQQALGLGLQFLLWYDEGEERNRGNFPPRFSGRQFPNYSSELNVNALELEDSALYLCASSLKRVNTGELFFGEGSRLTVL.

A single count supports this clone. The genes are TRBV18 and TRBJ1-2; D is perhaps TRBD1 (5 bases). CDR3 length: 16 residues. V lost 2 bases and J lost 3, with 16 bases in between. CDR1 KGHSH and CDR2 LQKENI come from the germline V gene. CDR3 DNA sequence: TGTGCCAGCTCACCAACCGCGAAGGGGAACGACTATGGCTACACCTTC. This codes for CASSPTAKGNDYGYTF.

This chain joins TRBV6-5 and TRBJ1-3, with a tentative D call TRBD1 (6 bases). The CDR3 is 16 amino acids. Trimming removed 0 bases from V and 0 bases from J, with 9 bases in between. Germline V gives CDR1 MNHEY, CDR2 SVGAGI. CDR3 sequence: CASSYSQGYSGNTIYF. Here the CDR3 DNA reads TGTGCCAGCAGTTACTCCCAGGGGTACTCTGGAAACACCATATATTTT.

The V call is TRBV7-6, the J call TRBJ2-5, with D possibly matching TRBD2 (6 bases). This CDR3 comprises 15 residues. With 5 bases removed from V and 5 bases from J, the gap between germline ends came to 18 bases. Germline lookup yields CDR1 SGHVS and CDR2 FNYEAQ. The CDR3 DNA reads TGTGCCAGCAGCCCGACTAGAACCTCCCGTGAGACCCAGTACTTC. Encoded protein: CASSPTRTSRETQYF.

This clone was seen only a few times. The genes are TRBV6-5 and TRBJ2-7; 7 nucleotides agree with TRBD1. With 6 bases clipped from V and 6 bases from J, the junction kept 11 bases outside the gene matches. The CDR3 consists of 14 residues. The V gene's germline CDR1 is MNHEY and CDR2 SVGAGI. This CDR3 is CASSRPGQLGEQYF. The CDR3 DNA follows: TGTGCCAGCAGCCGACCGGGACAGCTGGGCGAGCAGTACTTC.

V usage is TRBV5-1 and J usage is TRBJ2-2; D might be TRBD1 or TRBD2, each matching 5 bases. V was pared by 4 bases and J by 0 bases, with 10 bases between. Germline assignment: CDR1 SGHRS and CDR2 YFSETQ. The CDR3 sequence is 15 residues long. The DNA for the CDR3 is TGCGCCAGCAGCACTGGGGGAACGAACACCGGGGAGCTGTTTTTT. Amino acids: CASSTGGTNTGELFF. Together with reference TRBV5-1 and TRBJ2-2, the CDR3 gives the full variable domain: KAGVTQTPRYLIKTRGQQVTLSCSPISGHRSVSWYQQTPGQGLQFLFEYFSETQRNKGNFPGRFSGRQFSNSRSEMNVSTLELGDSALYLCASSTGGTNTGELFFGEGSRLTVL.

J is TRBJ2-1 and V is TRBV19; 8 bases agree with TRBD2. CDR1 and CDR2 from the germline V gene are LNHDA and SQIVND (reference sequence). This CDR3 has 15 amino acids. Trimming cost V 7 bases and J 4 bases; bases outside gene matches: 9. The CDR3 DNA follows: TGTGCCAGTACAGCGGGACTAGGCCGATACAATGAGCAGTTCTTC. Protein product: CASTAGLGRYNEQFF.

This clone was found once. The V and J genes are TRBV7-3 and TRBJ2-5; 9 positions agree with TRBD1. Germline V gene sequence: CDR1 SGHTA, CDR2 FQGTGA. V dropped 6 bases and J dropped 5; count of bases not matched to a gene: 10. The CDR3 is 15 residues long. CDR3 bases: TGTGCCAGCAGTTTTGGGGACAGGGTAATTGAGACCCAGTACTTC. This gives the protein CASSFGDRVIETQYF.

This CDR3 reads CASSIIGSDEQFF. DNA for the CDR3: TGTGCCAGCAGTATTATAGGGTCGGATGAGCAGTTCTTC. The genes are TRBV5-5 and TRBJ2-1; D call uncertain. The CDR3 length is 13 residues. Trimming shortened V by 5 bases and J by 8 bases, and 14 bases separated the two germline ends. CDR1 and CDR2 from the germline V gene are SGHKS and YYEKEE (reference sequence). Filled out from reference TRBV5-5 and TRBJ2-1, the complete variable domain reads DAGVTQSPTHLIKTRGQQVTLRCSPISGHKSVSWYQQVLGQGPQFIFQYYEKEERGRGNFPDRFSARQFPNYSSELNVNALLLGDSALYLCASSIIGSDEQFFGPGTRLTVL.

The chain combines TRBV3-1 (or the pseudogene TRBV3-2) with TRBJ2-1, with 10 nucleotides matching TRBD1. The CDR3 spans 14 residues. The ends lost 3 bases at V and 8 bases at J; junction bases unmatched: 4. The germline gives CDR1 LGHDT, CDR2 YNNKEL (reference sequence). Here the CDR3 reads CASSQTDRGDEQFF. DNA for the CDR3: TGTGCCAGCAGCCAGACGGACAGGGGGGATGAGCAGTTCTTC.